This T cell receptor (beta chain) is from a study of CD8 T cells in ankylosing spondylitis. Whole-study findings and limits: Reports of some motif variants in reactive arthritis synovial fluid and blood predate this one.

Each CDR3 protein gets one entry after TCRdb re-called the 5' RACE reads with MiXCR. Of 300,000 to 400,000 distinct CDR3 sequences listed, approximately 15% are singletons. On this clonotype: Its antigen is currently unknown.

Germline V gene sequence: CDR1 SGHRS, CDR2 YFSETQ. The V and J ends lost 0 bases and 0 bases, in that order; junction bases with no gene match: 9. The CDR3 extends over 17 amino acids. Material: blood, either unsorted or a sorted T cell fraction (not recorded which). This TCR was recovered from a male donor with ankylosing spondylitis or in good health (not recorded which). The chain is built from TRBV5-1 and TRBJ2-7; 7 bases are shared with TRBD1. CDR3 bases: TGCGCCAGCAGCTTGGAACGTCCCGGGACAGTCTCCTACGAGCAGTACTTC. Its protein is CASSLERPGTVSYEQYF.